This is a list of T cell receptor beta chains from one sample in a study of technical replicates of blood from a few donors. The assay was immunoSEQ multiplex PCR, and TCRdb's table has in-frame clones only and misses some. Seen here are more than 65,000 clones, around 92% observed once, and the top ten hold roughly 0.4%. Sequencing was done on a sample of T cells isolated from PBMCs. The source is a human donor in good health. Some clones in this sample may be carry-over from other donors' samples. CDR3s include the opening cysteine and the closing phenylalanine or tryptophan. Fields, in order: J gene, D gene, V gene, clone size, CDR3 DNA, CDR3 protein. D genes are given only for firm matches. The size field is filled for only some rows; it gives once, few, many or a size class.

>TRBJ2-1|-|TRBV5-1|-
TGCGCCAGCAGCTTGGGAGGGTTCGGCATTTACAATGAGCAGTTCTTC
CASSLGGFGIYNEQFF
>TRBJ1-4|TRBD1|TRBV4-3|-
TGCGCCAGCAGCCAAAGACCGGGACAGGGGATGGGGGGGTATGAAAAACTGTTTTTT
CASSQRPGQGMGGYEKLFF
>TRBJ1-2|TRBD1|TRBV2|-
TGTGCCAGCATGGAACAGGACAGGGGGGATGGCTACACCTTC
CASMEQDRGDGYTF
>TRBJ2-7|TRBD1|TRBV6-5|-
TGTGCCAGCAGTTGGGACAGGACCTCCTACGAGCAGTACTTC
CASSWDRTSYEQYF
>TRBJ2-1|-|TRBV11-2|-
TGTGCCACCGCCTCTATAAGGACTGGGGACAATGAGCAGTTCTTC
CATASIRTGDNEQFF
>TRBJ2-1|TRBD2|TRBV19|-
TGTGCCAGTAGTATCGGTCTAGCGGGGTTCAATGAGCAGTTCTTC
CASSIGLAGFNEQFF
>TRBJ2-4|TRBD1|TRBV5-4|-
TGTGCCAGCAGCTTGGGGGGGACAGGGGGCATTCAGTACTTC
CASSLGGTGGIQYF
>TRBJ2-7|-|TRBV2|-
TGTGCCAGTCGGGCGGGCCTAGGCAACGAGCAGTACTTC
CASRAGLGNEQYF
>TRBJ1-2|-|TRBV6-5|-
TGTGCCAGCGGGAGTATCGTTAACTATGGCTACACCTTC
CASGSIVNYGYTF
>TRBJ2-1|-|TRBV7-9|-
TGTGCCAGCAGCCAGTGGGGGGTTATGAATGAGCAGTTCTTC
CASSQWGVMNEQFF
>TRBJ2-1|TRBD2|TRBV5-1|-
TGCGCCAGCAGCTTGGCGGGACTAGCTCGAGGTGAGCAGTTCTTC
CASSLAGLARGEQFF
>TRBJ2-7|-|TRBV5-1|-
TGCGCCAGCAGCTTGGGTACGAGCTCCTACGAGCAGTACTTC
CASSLGTSSYEQYF
>TRBJ1-1|-|TRBV30|few
TGTGCCTGGAGTCAGGCTGAAGCTTTCTTT
CAWSQAEAFF
>TRBJ1-1|-|TRBV18|-
TGTGCCAGCTCACCAGCTGGGGGCGCGGACACTGAAGCTTTCTTT
CASSPAGGADTEAFF
>TRBJ2-7|TRBD2|TRBV19|-
TGTGCCAGTAGTGGACTATTCACTAGCGGCTCCTACGAGCAGTACTTC
CASSGLFTSGSYEQYF
>TRBJ1-2|-|TRBV19|-
TGTGCCACCGGACAGTCTGGCTACACCTTC
CATGQSGYTF
>TRBJ1-1|-|TRBV7-8|once
TGTGCCAGCAGCTCGCAGGGGAGCACTGAAGCTTTCTTT
CASSSQGSTEAFF
>TRBJ2-7|TRBD2|TRBV19|-
TGTGCCAGTAGTCTCACGGGAGGGCCAAACGAGCAGTACTTC
CASSLTGGPNEQYF
>TRBJ2-3|TRBD2|TRBV2|-
TGTGCCAGCAGTGCCGCGACTAGCGGGGGGGCCACAGATACGCAGTATTTT
CASSAATSGGATDTQYF
>TRBJ2-3|-|TRBV2|-
TGTGCCAGCAGGGGGGACTTCTCAGATACGCAGTATTTT
CASRGDFSDTQYF
>TRBJ2-5|-|TRBV5-4|-
TGTGCCAGCAGCCCGGGCGGACAGAGCAAGTTGACCCAGTACTTC
CASSPGGQSKLTQYF
>TRBJ1-1|-|TRBV28|-
TGTGCCAGCAGTCGTCCCCCAAGCATGAACACTGAAGCTTTCTTT
CASSRPPSMNTEAFF
>TRBJ2-1|TRBD2|TRBV7-9|-
TGTGCCAGCAGCTTAGCGCTTGGGAGCGGGAGCTCCGATGAGCAGTTCTTC
CASSLALGSGSSDEQFF
>TRBJ1-1|-|TRBV30|-
TGTGCCTGGAGTGTTCAGGGTCCCACTGAAGCTTTCTTT
CAWSVQGPTEAFF
>TRBJ2-5|TRBD1|TRBV10-1|-
TGCGCCAGCAGCCCGGGACAGCAAGAGACCCAGTACTTC
CASSPGQQETQYF
>TRBJ2-3|TRBD2|TRBV9|-
TGTGCCAGCAGCTTACGACTAGCGGGGATCACAGATACGCAGTATTTT
CASSLRLAGITDTQYF
>TRBJ1-5|TRBD1|TRBV10-3|-
TGTGCCATCAGTGGAGACAGGGGGTACAATCAGCCCCAGCATTTT
CAISGDRGYNQPQHF
>TRBJ2-4|TRBD2|TRBV11-3|-
TGTGCCAGCAACCCCGGGGAGGGAGCCAAAAACATTCAGTACTTC
CASNPGEGAKNIQYF
>TRBJ2-3|TRBD1|TRBV28|-
TGTGCCAGCCTCGATCAGGGACAGGGCTTTTCAGATACGCAGTATTTT
CASLDQGQGFSDTQYF
>TRBJ2-1|-|TRBV5-1|-
TGCGCCAGCAGCTTGGCAGGATTCGTAAATGAGCAGTTCTTC
CASSLAGFVNEQFF
>TRBJ2-5|-|TRBV6-5|-
TGTGCCAGCAGTTATACCACTGGGGGCGGAGAGACCCAGTACTTC
CASSYTTGGGETQYF
>TRBJ2-3|TRBD2|TRBV5-1|-
TGCGCCAGCAGCTTGGCCAGGCGGGGGGCCCCTAGCACAGATACGCAGTATTTT
CASSLARRGAPSTDTQYF
>TRBJ2-5|TRBD2|TRBV2|-
TGTGCCAGCAGTAGCGGGGGCCCCCAAGAGACCCAGTACTTC
CASSSGGPQETQYF
>TRBJ1-1|-|TRBV6-1|-
TGTGCCAGCAGTGATTACAGAGAAGCTTTCTTT
CASSDYREAFF
>TRBJ1-1|-|TRBV6-1|once
TGTGCCAGCGGGGTAACAGGCGGTAACACTGAAGCTTTCTTT
CASGVTGGNTEAFF
>TRBJ2-7|-|TRBV28|-
TGTGCCAGCAGTCCCCATGCTAGCGCATACTACGAGCAGTACTTC
CASSPHASAYYEQYF
>TRBJ2-2|-|TRBV5-6|once
TGTGCCAGCAGCTCCTCCATGAGGGCCAGGGGGAACACCGGGGAGCTGTTTTTT
CASSSSMRARGNTGELFF
>TRBJ2-7|TRBD2|TRBV15|once
TGTGCCACCAGCAGAGGCCCGGCGGGAGGGCCGGGCGAGCAGTACTTC
CATSRGPAGGPGEQYF
>TRBJ2-7|TRBD1|TRBV10-1|-
TGCGCCAGCAGTGAGTCGATAGGGACAGAAGCATACGAGCAGTACTTC
CASSESIGTEAYEQYF
>TRBJ2-5|TRBD2|TRBV19|once
TGTGCCAGTAGTTCCTGGACTAGCGGGAGGGCCGAGGAGACCCAGTACTTC
CASSSWTSGRAEETQYF
>TRBJ2-2|TRBD1|TRBV6-1|-
TGTGCCAGCAGTGAAGGCCCCGGGACAGGGAAAATAAACGGGGAGCTGTTTTTT
CASSEGPGTGKINGELFF
>TRBJ2-5|TRBD1|TRBV2|-
TGTGCCAGAAGCCGGGACAGACAAGAGACCCAGTACTTC
CARSRDRQETQYF
>TRBJ1-2|TRBD1|TRBV19|-
TGTGCCAGTAGTGCCGCCAGGGGGCCTTATGGCTACACCTTC
CASSAARGPYGYTF
>TRBJ1-1|TRBD1|TRBV5-5|-
TGTGCCAGCAGCGGGCGACAGGGCCCTTTTGACACTGAAGCTTTCTTT
CASSGRQGPFDTEAFF
>TRBJ1-2|-|TRBV5-1|-
TGCGCCAGCAGCGGCCCGGGTATGGGCTATGGCTACACCTTC
CASSGPGMGYGYTF
>TRBJ1-2|TRBD1|TRBV14|-
TGTGCCAGCAGCCAAGAATGGGGTAGGGGGCAGAAGACCTTC
CASSQEWGRGQKTF
>TRBJ1-5|TRBD1|TRBV15|once
TGTGCCACCAGCAGATGGACAGGGGGGGATCAGCCCCAGCATTTT
CATSRWTGGDQPQHF
>TRBJ1-5|-|TRBV19|-
TGTGCCAGTAGTACCCAGGGTTATCAGCCCCAGCATTTT
CASSTQGYQPQHF
>TRBJ1-2|-|TRBV21-1|-
TGTGCCAGCAGCAAAGGAAGACAGGATGTAATGGATGGCTACACCTTC
CASSKGRQDVMDGYTF
>TRBJ2-1|-|TRBV7-3|-
TGTGCCAGCAGCTTATTTGGTGGCGGGACGGAAAGCTCCTACAATGAGCAGTTCTTC
CASSLFGGGTESSYNEQFF
>TRBJ2-5|-|TRBV11-2|once
TGTGCCAGCAGCTTACCGAACTTCCTTCAAGAGACCCAGTACTTC
CASSLPNFLQETQYF
>TRBJ1-1|-|TRBV19|-
TGTGCCAGTAGTTTTCAGGTTCCCACTGAAGCTTTCTTT
CASSFQVPTEAFF
>TRBJ2-7|TRBD2|TRBV10-1|once
TGCGCCAGCAGTGAGTCGGGGGGGACCCTCGGGGGCGAGCAGTACTTC
CASSESGGTLGGEQYF
>TRBJ2-7|TRBD2|TRBV27|-
TGTGCCAGCAGTCCGGGGACTAGCTCCTACGAGCAGTACTTC
CASSPGTSSYEQYF